This TCR beta chain appears in the sequencing data of a study of response to subunit inactivated influenza vaccine. The study, taken as a whole, reports: Authors proposed each seasonal influenza vaccination draws in few new T cells.

V lost 4 bases and J lost 3; bases outside the gene matches: 9. There are 15 residues in the CDR3. The germline gives CDR1 SGHDT, CDR2 YYEEEE. This clonotype was observed a handful of times. Its antigen is still unknown. TCRdb re-analysed the RT-PCR reads in MiXCR, keeping a single row per CDR3 protein. The table has 610,000 or so distinct CDR3 sequences, approximately 15% seen once; the top ten hold roughly 10%. This rearrangement joins TRBV5-6 to TRBJ2-7, with TRBD1 matching over 8 bases. Material: PBMCs from blood, obtained 12 days after vaccination. The clonotype originates from a man aged 50 to 59 who received an inactivated influenza vaccine. CDR3 residues: CASSPVDRAIYEQYF. CDR3 DNA: TGTGCCAGCAGCCCAGTGGACAGGGCGATCTACGAGCAGTACTTC. The full variable domain, its missing parts supplied by reference TRBV5-6 and TRBJ2-7, is DAGVTQSPTHLIKTRGQQVTLRCSPKSGHDTVSWYQQALGQGPQFIFQYYEEEERQRGNFPDRFSGHQFPNYSSELNVNALLLGDSALYLCASSPVDRAIYEQYFGPGTRLTVT.